These 27 T cell receptor beta chains share one sample of origin, sequenced in a study of identical twins. TCRdb reprocessed the 5' RACE reads with MiXCR, giving one entry per CDR3 protein. Among about 280,000 distinct CDR3 sequences listed, about 8% were seen once. These data are also associated with another study on yellow fever vaccine responses in identical twins.

Sequenced sample: memory (CD45RO+) T cells sorted from blood. These receptor sequences come from a woman aged 18 to 35 in good health.

This clonotype has more than one count but fewer than ten. The chain links TRBV18 to TRBJ1-4; D is perhaps TRBD1 (5 bases). The CDR3 is 14 amino acids. V lost 4 bases and J lost 4, with 10 bases in between. Germline CDR1 is KGHSH and CDR2 is LQKENI. CDR3 sequence: CASSRGGDNEKLFF. CDR3 nucleotides: TGTGCCAGCTCACGAGGAGGGGATAATGAAAAACTGTTTTTT.

With regard to this clonotype: A much larger clone differs by one base, so this may be a read error. This rearrangement joins TRBV20-1 to TRBJ2-3; D might be TRBD2 (6 bases). The germline CDR1 and CDR2 sequences are DFQATT and SNEGSKA (reference sequence). This CDR3 has 17 amino acids. The CDR3 region has the DNA TGCTGTGCTAGAGATTGGGCGGTGGGGAGGTTCACAGATACGCAGTATTTT. Amino acid sequence: CCARDWAVGRFTDTQYF.

At least ten counts were recorded for this clonotype. The J gene is TRBJ2-7, the V gene TRBV20-1; no definite D call. CDR3 size: 12 residues. Trimming took 3 bases from V and 2 from J, leaving 8 bases between them. CDR1 and CDR2 (germline): DFQATT, SNEGSKA (reference sequence). The CDR3 nucleotides are TGCAGTGCTAGTGCAAGGCCCTACGAGCAGTACTTC. Its translation is CSASARPYEQYF.

This clonotype appeared many times. V is TRBV4-1 and J is TRBJ2-1; 10 positions match TRBD1. The CDR3 extends over 14 amino acids. The V and J ends lost 3 bases and 5 bases, in that order; junction bases with no gene match: 1. From germline, CDR1 is MGHRA and CDR2 YSYEKL. The CDR3 sequence: CASSHGTGDNEQFF. In nucleotides, the CDR3 is TGCGCCAGCAGCCATGGGACAGGGGACAATGAGCAGTTCTTC.

Many counts were recorded for this clonotype. V gene TRBV12-3 or TRBV12-4 combines with J gene TRBJ2-7, with 9 bases matching TRBD2. This CDR3 is 14 amino acids long. Trimming removed 5 bases from V and 0 bases from J; junction bases left unmatched: 2. The CDR3 DNA reads TGTGCCAGCAGTATTAGCGGGAGCTCCTACGAGCAGTACTTC. The encoded protein is CASSISGSSYEQYF.

The CDR3 loop is CASSLSGGRSRQYV. In nucleotides, the CDR3 is TGCGCCAGCAGCTTGTCGGGGGGGCGCTCCCGGCAGTACGTC. V usage is TRBV5-1 and J usage is TRBJ2-7; TRBD2 matches 8 bases. Looked up from germline, CDR1 is SGHRS and CDR2 is YFSETQ. The CDR3 has 14 amino acids. Losses at the gene ends were 1 base for V and 9 bases for J; bases not matched to a gene: 9.

At least ten counts were recorded for this clonotype. The CDR3 reads CASSSGTREVDEQYF. Written as DNA, the CDR3 is TGTGCCAGCAGCAGTGGAACTAGAGAGGTAGACGAGCAGTACTTC. The chain employs TRBV7-2 and TRBJ2-7; a weak D match, TRBD2 (5 bases). Germline-derived CDR1 and CDR2 are SGHTA and FQGNSA. Trimming took off 5 bases at V and 5 bases at J, with 19 bases between the two ends. CDR3 length: 15 amino acids.

There are many counts of this clonotype. This chain joins TRBV12-3 or TRBV12-4 and TRBJ1-1; D is unclear. V was cut by 3 bases and J by 8 bases, with 10 bases left in between. The CDR3 has 12 amino acids. The CDR3 nucleotides read TGTGCCAGCAGTTTCGGGCCTGGGGAAGCTTTCTTT. Protein product: CASSFGPGEAFF.

This clonotype showed up just a few times. The chain uses TRBV20-1 and TRBJ2-3; D gene unclear. The germline CDR1 and CDR2 sequences are DFQATT and SNEGSKA (reference sequence). Between the trimmed V and J ends, which lost 1 base and 4 bases, there was a span of 6 bases. This CDR3 has 12 amino acids. CDR3 sequence (DNA): TGCAGTGCTAGAGTTCGTCCAGATACGCAGTATTTT. As protein: CSARVRPDTQYF.

J is TRBJ2-1 and V is TRBV28; D perhaps matches TRBD1 (5 bases). The CDR3 is 12 amino acids. From germline, CDR1 is MDHEN and CDR2 SYDVKM. V lost 9 bases to trimming and J lost 4 bases, with 10 bases between them. For the CDR3, the DNA is TGTGCCAGTAAGGGGCCTTACAATGAGCAGTTCTTC. This sequence encodes CASKGPYNEQFF. Using reference TRBV28 and TRBJ2-1 for the parts outside the CDR3, the full variable domain is DVKVTQSSRYLVKRTGEKVFLECVQDMDHENMFWYRQDPGLGLRLIYFSYDVKMKEKGDIPEGYSVSREKKERFSLILESASTNQTSMYLCASKGPYNEQFFGPGTRLTVL.

In its sample, this clonotype was seen many times. The genes are TRBV28 and TRBJ2-3; D could derive from TRBD1 or TRBD2 (5 bases each). V lost 6 bases and J 2 bases, leaving 15 bases between the germline ends. The length of the CDR3 is 15 residues. The germline CDR1 and CDR2 sequences are MDHEN and SYDVKM. CDR3 protein: CASSFGDPATDTQYF. CDR3 sequence (DNA): TGTGCCAGCAGCTTTGGGGACCCGGCCACAGATACGCAGTATTTT.

The sample holds many counts of this clonotype. The V and J genes are TRBV5-1 and TRBJ2-5; 8 bases match TRBD1. The CDR3 is 14 amino acids. Losses at the gene ends were 3 bases for V and 5 bases for J; bases not matched to a gene: 6. The germline V gene has CDR1 SGHRS and CDR2 YFSETQ. The CDR3, as DNA: TGCGCCAGCAGCTCCGCAGGGGGCCGGGAGACCCAGTACTTC. It specifies CASSSAGGRETQYF.

This clonotype was counted at least ten times. The chain joins TRBV6-1 to TRBJ1-3; D not certain. The CDR3 runs to 16 residues. Germline V gene sequence: CDR1 MNHNS, CDR2 SASEGT. The ends were cut back, 5 bases at V and 0 bases at J, with 14 bases in the middle. This CDR3 is CASSRSTANSGNTIYF. The CDR3 DNA follows: TGTGCCAGCAGTCGATCGACTGCCAACTCTGGAAACACCATATATTTT.

This clonotype was picked up many times. The chain uses TRBV19 and TRBJ2-1, with 11 positions matching TRBD2. The CDR3 is 19 amino acids. Germline V CDR1 and CDR2: LNHDA, SQIVND (reference sequence). J gave up 0 bases and V 5 bases, and 12 bases lay outside the gene matches. The CDR3 protein is CASSARASGGPHSYNEQFF. The CDR3 region has the DNA TGTGCCAGTAGTGCGCGGGCTAGCGGGGGGCCACACTCCTACAATGAGCAGTTCTTC.

This clonotype appeared a few times. The chain recombines TRBV2 with TRBJ2-1; D is unclear. Germline assignment: CDR1 SNHLY and CDR2 FYNNEI. The CDR3 loop spans 12 amino acids. V dropped 7 bases and J dropped 5 bases, with 9 bases sitting between them. Written as DNA, the CDR3 is TGTGCCAGCAAGTTCGTGAACAATGAGCAGTTCTTC. Translating it yields CASKFVNNEQFF.

Many counts were recorded for this clonotype. V and J are TRBV7-3 and TRBJ1-6; D might be TRBD1 (5 bases). The germline CDR1 and CDR2 sequences are SGHTA and FQGTGA. The CDR3 has 14 amino acids. V was clipped by 0 bases and J by 7 bases, with 7 bases between them. The CDR3, as DNA: TGTGCCAGCAGCTTAACGGCAGGGAATTCACCCCTCCACTTT. Encoded protein: CASSLTAGNSPLHF.

This clonotype was recorded many times. This sequence joins TRBV6-2 or TRBV6-3 and TRBJ2-7; 16 bases are shared with TRBD2. Germline CDR1 MNHEY, CDR2 SVGEGT. Unmatched junction bases numbered 17, after V lost 5 bases and J lost 1 base. The CDR3 loop spans 21 amino acids. In nucleotides, the CDR3 is TGTGCCAGCAGTCGTGGACAGGGGACTAGCGGGAGGGGGGGACTTTCCTACGAGCAGTACTTC. This codes for CASSRGQGTSGRGGLSYEQYF.

This clonotype has more than one count but fewer than ten. The chain carries TRBV9 and TRBJ2-3, with D perhaps TRBD1 (6 bases). The CDR3 spans 17 residues. Germline-derived CDR1 and CDR2 are SGDLS and YYNGEE. With 2 bases removed from V and 2 bases from J, the gap between germline ends came to 18 bases. The CDR3 region is CASSVLGGGPSTDTQYF. The CDR3 DNA reads TGTGCCAGCAGCGTTCTAGGTGGGGGCCCATCCACAGATACGCAGTATTTT.

This clonotype was counted many times. The chain joins TRBV6-4 to TRBJ2-2; D unresolved. This CDR3 has 13 amino acids. The germline V gene encodes CDR1 MRHNA and CDR2 SNTAGT. Between the trimmed V and J ends, which lost 3 bases and 4 bases, there was a span of 6 bases. The CDR3 loop reads CASSETTTGELFF. The CDR3 DNA sequence: TGTGCCAGCAGTGAGACAACCACCGGGGAGCTGTTTTTT.

This clonotype was counted many times. This chain links TRBV6-1 with TRBJ2-5, with TRBD2 matching over 12 bases. J gave up 4 bases and V 5 bases, and 2 bases lay outside the gene matches. The CDR3 is 14 residues long. Germline V gives CDR1 MNHNS, CDR2 SASEGT. In DNA form, the CDR3 reads TGTGCCAGCAGTCGGGGACTAGCGGGAGAGACCCAGTACTTC. It codes for CASSRGLAGETQYF.

V usage is TRBV2 and J usage is TRBJ2-5; no reliable D call. V lost 5 bases and J 5 bases, leaving 12 bases between the germline ends. The CDR3 is made up of 13 amino acids. Germline values: CDR1 SNHLY, CDR2 FYNNEI. This CDR3 is CASSLPSPETQYF. Written as DNA, the CDR3 is TGTGCCAGCAGTCTTCCTAGTCCCGAGACCCAGTACTTC. Full variable domain (outside the CDR3, taken from reference TRBV2 and TRBJ2-5): EPEVTQTPSHQVTQMGQEVILRCVPISNHLYFYWYRQILGQKVEFLVSFYNNEISEKSEIFDDQFSVERPDGSNFTLKIRSTKLEDSAMYFCASSLPSPETQYFGPGTRLLVL.

This clonotype was observed at least ten times. The chain links TRBV5-1 to TRBJ2-7, with 9 nucleotides matching TRBD1. V shed 0 bases and J 7 bases; nucleotides not matched to a gene: 8. The CDR3 runs 15 residues. CDR1 is SGHRS and CDR2 is YFSETQ in the germline V gene. The CDR3 loop is CASSLGTGDLLEQYF. DNA for the CDR3: TGCGCCAGCAGCTTGGGGACAGGGGACCTGTTGGAGCAGTACTTC.

This sequence joins TRBV12-3 or TRBV12-4 and TRBJ1-1; possibly TRBD1 for D (5 bases). The CDR3 runs to 12 residues. Trimming stripped 9 bases from V and 11 bases from J, with 19 bases between. CDR3 nucleotide sequence: TGTGCCAGGTCACCCGGGCGAGGGGAGGCTTTCTTT. It yields the protein CARSPGRGEAFF.

This clonotype was picked up a small number of times. This chain uses TRBV18 with TRBJ2-1; D is ambiguous. Germline V gene sequence: CDR1 KGHSH, CDR2 LQKENI. V was trimmed by 2 bases and J by 5 bases, leaving 4 bases between them. The CDR3 runs to 12 residues. The CDR3 coding sequence is TGTGCCAGCTCACCAGTAGACAATGAGCAGTTCTTC. Amino acid sequence: CASSPVDNEQFF.

This clonotype was observed a few times. The J gene is TRBJ2-5, the V gene TRBV7-2, with D perhaps matching TRBD2 (7 bases). The V end was cut by 5 bases, the J end by 7 bases, with 23 bases between. This CDR3 comprises 16 residues. Germline lookup yields CDR1 SGHTA and CDR2 FQGNSA. This CDR3 reads CASSPWTRGAVWTQYF. For the CDR3, the DNA is TGTGCCAGCAGCCCATGGACTAGGGGGGCGGTATGGACCCAGTACTTC.

This clonotype came up once. V gene TRBV5-5 combines with J gene TRBJ2-5; 11 nucleotides align to TRBD1. The CDR3 runs 15 residues. The germline gives CDR1 SGHKS, CDR2 YYEKEE (reference sequence). Losses at the gene ends were 3 bases for V and 5 bases for J; bases not matched to a gene: 6. The CDR3 loop is CASSSGTGGWETQYF. CDR3 coding DNA: TGTGCCAGCAGCTCGGGGACAGGGGGATGGGAGACCCAGTACTTC.

V and J are TRBV6-2 or TRBV6-3 and TRBJ2-5; the match to TRBD2 covers 7 bases. This CDR3 contains 16 residues. Unmatched junction bases numbered 11, after V lost 2 bases and J lost 5 bases. The germline CDR1 and CDR2 sequences are MNHEY and SVGEGT. This CDR3 is CASSYPSGEGKETQYF. CDR3 sequence (DNA): TGTGCCAGCAGTTACCCCTCGGGGGAGGGGAAGGAGACCCAGTACTTC.